Listed below are T cell receptor beta chains from one sample, sequenced in a study of OX40 agonist ivuxolimab in advanced cancers. Profiled with immunoSEQ multiplex PCR; TCRdb holds only in-frame clones, not every one. The data hold approximately 70,000 clones, with around nine tenths observed a single time. Here the sequenced sample was CD4+ or CD8+ T cells sorted from blood, taken in a trial of the OX40 agonist ivuxolimab. These TCRs come from an adult with an advanced solid tumor such as melanoma, head and neck, liver or kidney cancer. The CDR3 runs from the conserved cysteine through the conserved F or W. D genes are given only for firm matches. Clone size is stated in some rows and not others, as once, few, many or a class when expanded.

J	V	size	D	CDR3	DNA
TRBJ2-1	TRBV20-1	.	TRBD2	CSGAGGNEQFF	TGCAGTGGGGCGGGAGGTAATGAGCAGTTCTTC
TRBJ2-1	TRBV30	.	.	CAWSVSASSYNEQFF	TGTGCCTGGAGTGTCAGCGCGAGCTCCTACAATGAGCAGTTCTTC
TRBJ2-7	TRBV11-1	.	.	CASSLSEGEQYF	TGTGCCAGCAGCTTATCCGAAGGCGAGCAGTACTTC
TRBJ2-5	TRBV27	.	.	CASSLSQRRETQYF	TGTGCCAGCAGTTTATCGCAGCGAAGGGAGACCCAGTACTTC
TRBJ1-1	TRBV5-5	.	TRBD1	CASSFLQGVGAEAFF	TGTGCCAGCAGCTTTTTACAGGGGGTAGGGGCTGAAGCTTTCTTT
TRBJ1-4	TRBV27	.	.	CASRRGGDGEKLFF	TGTGCCTCGAGAAGGGGGGGTGACGGTGAAAAACTGTTTTTT
TRBJ2-7	TRBV30	.	.	CAWSPRRAFEQYF	TGTGCCTGGAGCCCTAGAAGGGCTTTTGAGCAGTACTTC
TRBJ2-4	TRBV28	.	TRBD2	CASSITSGRASSSKNIQYF	TGTGCCAGCAGTATAACTAGCGGGAGGGCCTCGTCTTCCAAAAACATTCAGTACTTC
TRBJ2-5	TRBV11-3	.	.	CASSLAGETQYF	TGTGCCAGCAGCTTAGCGGGCGAGACCCAGTACTTC
TRBJ2-2	TRBV27	few	.	CASTRRTAPNTGELFF	TGTGCCAGCACCCGTCGGACAGCTCCGAACACCGGGGAGCTGTTTTTT
TRBJ2-7	TRBV19	.	.	CASSIGYRDARPYEQYF	TGTGCCAGTAGTATAGGGTACCGCGACGCCCGTCCCTACGAGCAGTACTTC
TRBJ2-1	TRBV30	.	TRBD2	CAWKGTRSEQFF	TGTGCCTGGAAGGGGACTAGGAGTGAGCAGTTCTTC
TRBJ2-7	TRBV27	.	.	CASRQAGTGTYEQYF	TGTGCCAGCAGGCAGGCGGGGACGGGGACCTACGAGCAGTACTTC
TRBJ2-7	TRBV7-2	.	.	CASSQYTRLEQYF	TGTGCCAGCAGCCAATATACTAGGCTCGAGCAGTACTTC
TRBJ1-5	TRBV11-2	.	.	CASSFRTDNQPQHF	TGTGCCAGCAGCTTTAGGACAGACAATCAGCCCCAGCATTTT
TRBJ2-5	TRBV13	.	TRBD1	CASSLRTGRRGETQYF	TGTGCCAGCAGCCTTCGGACAGGCCGAAGAGGTGAGACCCAGTACTTC
TRBJ1-2	TRBV5-1	.	.	CASSLASGWDYGYTF	TGCGCCAGCAGCTTGGCTTCGGGTTGGGACTATGGCTACACCTTC
TRBJ2-5	TRBV4-2	.	.	CASSPFPWETQYF	TGTGCCAGCAGCCCATTCCCTTGGGAGACCCAGTACTTC
TRBJ2-1	TRBV11-3	.	TRBD1	CASSLYTGGSTSRIYNEQFF	TGTGCCAGCAGCTTGTACACAGGGGGCTCGACTAGCCGAATCTACAATGAGCAGTTCTTC
TRBJ2-2	TRBV7-3	.	TRBD1	CASSPDRAGTGELFF	TGTGCCAGCAGCCCGGACAGGGCGGGCACCGGGGAGCTGTTTTTT
TRBJ2-7	TRBV29-1	.	.	CSVAGTRQTPFYEQYF	TGCAGCGTCGCCGGGACTCGCCAAACCCCGTTCTACGAGCAGTACTTC
TRBJ2-4	TRBV7-2	.	TRBD1	CASSPPTGLKNIQYF	TGTGCCAGCAGCCCTCCGACAGGGTTAAAAAACATTCAGTACTTC
TRBJ1-1	TRBV27	.	TRBD1	CASSLFGTGRNTEAFF	TGTGCCAGCAGTTTATTCGGGACAGGCCGGAACACTGAAGCTTTCTTT
TRBJ1-2	TRBV6-1	.	.	CASSEQLDGYTF	TGTGCCAGCAGTGAACAGCTTGATGGCTACACCTTC
TRBJ1-2	TRBV15	.	.	CATSEGTYGYTF	TGTGCCACCAGCGAAGGGACCTATGGCTACACCTTC
TRBJ2-5	TRBV14	once	.	CASSQDLTEQETQYF	TGTGCCAGCAGCCAAGATTTGACAGAGCAAGAGACCCAGTACTTC